The 32 T cell receptor beta chains presented below share a single source sample, sequenced in a study of T-cell memory formation after mild COVID-19. TCRdb re-derived calls from the 5' RACE reads in MiXCR, one entry per CDR3 protein. The sample lists some 250,000 distinct CDR3 sequences, more than 8% seen once, with under 25% in the top ten. Sequenced: PBMCs or a T cell subset sorted from them (not recorded which). The receptors derive from a young man who had mild COVID-19 (a few samples of this study predate the infection). Cell type and time point are not known.

This clonotype showed up just a few times. J is TRBJ2-3 and V is TRBV5-1; D might be TRBD1 (5 bases). CDR1 SGHRS and CDR2 YFSETQ come from the germline V gene. The CDR3 loop spans 16 amino acids. The V end was cut by 4 bases, the J end by 0 bases, with 15 bases between. This CDR3 reads CASSPRVAGSTDTQYF. The DNA for the CDR3 is TGCGCCAGCAGCCCCCGGGTGGCAGGGAGCACAGATACGCAGTATTTT.

This sequence joins TRBV18 and TRBJ1-5, with D perhaps TRBD1 (5 bases). The CDR3 is made up of 14 amino acids. Germline V gene lookup returns CDR1 KGHSH and CDR2 LQKENI. V gave up 3 bases and J gave up 5 bases, with 11 bases separating them. This CDR3 is CASSPSGGDQPQHF. The CDR3 DNA reads TGTGCCAGCTCACCTAGCGGGGGTGATCAGCCCCAGCATTTT.

The chain employs TRBV28 and TRBJ2-7; 7 positions match TRBD2. Germline CDR1 is MDHEN and CDR2 is SYDVKM. The CDR3 is made up of 13 amino acids. J lost 9 bases, V lost 5 bases, and 10 bases had no gene match. The CDR3 reads CASSLGLTKTQYV. The CDR3 DNA follows: TGTGCCAGCAGTCTGGGACTAACGAAGACGCAGTACGTC.

V usage is TRBV9 and J usage is TRBJ2-3; 11 bases fit TRBD2. J gave up 9 bases and V 0 bases, and 9 bases lay outside the gene matches. Germline CDR1 and CDR2: SGDLS and YYNGEE. The CDR3 is made up of 16 amino acids. This CDR3 is CASSVGVAGGSATQYF. The CDR3 coding sequence is TGTGCCAGCAGCGTAGGAGTAGCGGGGGGGTCCGCCACGCAGTATTTT.

This clonotype was observed many times. The V and J genes are TRBV5-1 and TRBJ1-5, with a tentative D call TRBD1 (5 bases). This CDR3 spans 13 amino acids. Trimming cost V 2 bases and J 7 bases, with 10 bases left between them. Germline assignment: CDR1 SGHRS and CDR2 YFSETQ. The CDR3 bases are TGCGCCAGCAGCTTCAACGGGGCCCAGCCCCAGCATTTT. Encoded protein: CASSFNGAQPQHF. Supplemented by reference TRBV5-1 and TRBJ1-5, the full variable domain reads KAGVTQTPRYLIKTRGQQVTLSCSPISGHRSVSWYQQTPGQGLQFLFEYFSETQRNKGNFPGRFSGRQFSNSRSEMNVSTLELGDSALYLCASSFNGAQPQHFGDGTRLSIL.

In its sample, this clonotype was seen many times. The chain is built from TRBV5-1 and TRBJ2-5; D unresolved. Germline CDR1 SGHRS, CDR2 YFSETQ. The CDR3 runs to 15 residues. V lost 0 bases to trimming and J lost 2 bases, with 11 bases between them. CDR3 region: CASSLEKGSQETQYF. The CDR3 DNA sequence: TGCGCCAGCAGCTTGGAGAAAGGCAGTCAAGAGACCCAGTACTTC.

In its sample, this clonotype was seen a few times. The chain employs TRBV6-6 and TRBJ1-4, with D hard to call. The germline CDR1 and CDR2 sequences are MNHNY and SVGAGI (reference sequence). The V end was cut by 5 bases, the J end by 8 bases, with 15 bases between. The CDR3 consists of 14 residues. CDR3 sequence reads: CASSPTDRTEKLFF. The CDR3 DNA reads TGTGCCAGCAGTCCAACCGACCGGACGGAAAAACTGTTTTTT.

The chain joins TRBV27 to TRBJ2-1; no clear D. The germline CDR1 and CDR2 sequences are MNHEY and SMNVEV (reference sequence). This CDR3 region has 13 residues. Deletions cut 3 bases from V and 7 bases from J, with 10 bases between. CDR3 protein: CASSFGQINEQFF. In DNA form, the CDR3 reads TGTGCCAGCAGTTTTGGGCAGATTAATGAGCAGTTCTTC.

This clonotype was counted between two and nine times. The chain couples TRBV6-5 to TRBJ1-2, with D perhaps matching TRBD1 (6 bases). V was clipped by 5 bases and J by 7 bases, with 14 bases between them. The germline V gene has CDR1 MNHEY and CDR2 SVGAGI. The CDR3 loop spans 13 amino acids. The CDR3 spells CASSKGGVGGYTF. For the CDR3, the DNA is TGTGCCAGCAGTAAGGGGGGAGTTGGTGGCTACACCTTC.

The V and J genes are TRBV12-3 or TRBV12-4 and TRBJ1-1; D is unclear. Trimming took 6 bases from V and 6 from J, leaving 14 bases between them. The CDR3 has 13 amino acids. The CDR3 loop reads CASSRNGVPEAFF. In DNA, the CDR3 is TGTGCCAGCAGCCGAAACGGAGTCCCTGAAGCTTTCTTT.

The chain uses TRBV18 and TRBJ2-5; D is ambiguous. V dropped 2 bases and J dropped 5 bases, with 21 bases sitting between them. Germline CDR1 and CDR2: KGHSH and LQKENI. The CDR3 contains 17 residues. CDR3 amino acids: CASSPYSSRLLSETQYF. CDR3 in DNA: TGTGCCAGCTCACCATACTCTAGTCGTCTCTTGAGCGAGACCCAGTACTTC.

The table lists this clonotype with a few counts. This sequence joins TRBV12-3 or TRBV12-4 and TRBJ2-3; perhaps TRBD1 as D (5 bases). The CDR3 extends over 16 amino acids. The ends were cut back, 7 bases at V and 1 base at J, with 18 bases in the middle. This chain's CDR3 is CASNPRGREGTDTQYF. For the CDR3, the DNA is TGTGCCAGCAATCCTAGAGGCAGGGAAGGCACAGATACGCAGTATTTT.

As DNA, the CDR3 is TGTGCCAGCAGTGAACAGCGGGGGGCCTACTACAATGAGCAGTTCTTC. Translated: CASSEQRGAYYNEQFF. The J gene is TRBJ2-1, the V gene TRBV6-5; 9 nucleotides agree with TRBD2. The CDR3 runs to 16 residues. Trimming removed 5 bases from V and 3 bases from J; junction bases left unmatched: 8. Germline V gene data show CDR1 as MNHEY and CDR2 as SVGAGI.

There are a few counts of this clonotype. The chain carries TRBV7-2 and TRBJ2-6, with D uncertain. CDR3 length equals 15 residues. V shed 3 bases and J shed 2 bases, with 8 bases lying between them. CDR1 and CDR2 from the germline V gene are SGHTA and FQGNSA. The CDR3 nucleotides are TGTGCCAGCAGCTTCCTCCCCACTGGGGCCAACGTCCTGACTTTC. It translates to CASSFLPTGANVLTF.

This rearrangement joins TRBV25-1 to TRBJ1-2; 7 nucleotides line up with TRBD1. With V trimmed by 4 bases and J by 4 bases, 6 bases remained unmatched. Germline loops: CDR1 MGHDK, CDR2 SYGVNS. This CDR3 contains 14 residues. CDR3 amino acids: CASSGPGTVYGYTF. CDR3 nucleotide sequence: TGTGCCAGCAGTGGCCCCGGGACAGTCTATGGCTACACCTTC.

The V call is TRBV14, the J call TRBJ2-3; D is unclear. Germline V gene lookup returns CDR1 SGHDN and CDR2 FVKESK. This CDR3 is 16 amino acids long. The V and J ends lost 4 bases and 0 bases respectively, with 14 bases between them. The CDR3 loop reads CASSPRTAPSTDTQYF. The CDR3 coding sequence is TGTGCCAGCAGCCCCCGGACCGCACCTAGCACAGATACGCAGTATTTT.

The V and J genes are TRBV7-8 and TRBJ1-5; TRBD1 is a possible D gene (5 bases). The CDR3 totals 15 residues. V lost 1 base to trimming and J lost 0 bases, with 7 bases between them. CDR1 is SGHVS and CDR2 is FQNEAQ in the germline V gene. The CDR3 nucleotides read TGTGCCAGCAGCTTAGGCAGGGATAGCAATCAGCCCCAGCATTTT. Its translation: CASSLGRDSNQPQHF.

This clonotype was seen repeatedly, ten times or more. The V and J genes are TRBV6-2 or TRBV6-3 and TRBJ1-1, with TRBD1 identical over 7 bases. Germline CDR1 reads MNHEY; CDR2 reads SVGEGT. There are 13 residues in the CDR3. V shed 8 bases, J shed 4 bases, and the junction held 7 bases outside the gene matches. CDR3 DNA: TGTGCCAGCGCTTTACAGGGGCTCACTGAAGCTTTCTTT. It translates to CASALQGLTEAFF.

This clonotype was observed a handful of times. The DNA for the CDR3 is TGCGCCAGCAGCCCCGGACAGGTCACAGATACGCAGTATTTT. It is translated as CASSPGQVTDTQYF. The rearrangement joins TRBV5-1 to TRBJ2-3; 7 bases are shared with TRBD1. The CDR3 contains 14 residues. V shed 4 bases and J 2 bases; nucleotides not matched to a gene: 4. CDR1 and CDR2 (germline): SGHRS, YFSETQ.

The chain employs TRBV4-1 and TRBJ2-2; D is possibly TRBD1 or TRBD2 (6 bases each). Trimming removed 7 bases at V and 6 bases at J, with 18 bases between. The CDR3 consists of 15 residues. The germline gives CDR1 MGHRA, CDR2 YSYEKL. The CDR3 loop is CASTRGRGGSGELFF. The CDR3 DNA follows: TGCGCCAGCACCCGGGGGCGGGGTGGATCCGGGGAGCTGTTTTTT.

The chain combines TRBV6-5 with TRBJ1-6; 9 bases fit TRBD1. CDR3 length: 16 amino acids. V was pared by 4 bases and J by 9 bases, with 10 bases of the junction left unmatched. CDR1 is MNHEY, CDR2 SVGAGI, per germline. CDR3 loop: CASSLGGQGFGSPLHF. In DNA form, the CDR3 reads TGTGCCAGCAGTTTAGGAGGACAGGGGTTTGGTTCACCCCTCCACTTT.

This clonotype was found many times. CDR3 in DNA: TGTGCCAGCAGCTTCCTCGGGAACTACAATGAGCAGTTCTTC. It is translated as CASSFLGNYNEQFF. The chain is built from TRBV7-2 and TRBJ2-1; D may be TRBD2 (5 bases). CDR3 length: 14 residues. The germline V gene encodes CDR1 SGHTA and CDR2 FQGNSA. The V gene lost 3 bases and the J gene lost 3 bases, with 9 bases spanning the gap.

This chain joins TRBV5-1 and TRBJ2-5, with D possibly being TRBD1 (7 bases). Germline CDR1 SGHRS, CDR2 YFSETQ. V lost 2 bases, J lost 1 base, and 21 bases lay in between. The CDR3 covers 18 residues. CDR3 bases: TGCGCCAGCAGCTTCAGACAGGGAGGTGGTTCTTTCCAAGAGACCCAGTACTTC. Translating gives CASSFRQGGGSFQETQYF.

This clonotype was recorded a few times. This rearrangement joins TRBV7-9 to TRBJ2-3; TRBD2 matches at 12 bases. This CDR3 region has 14 residues. Germline values: CDR1 SEHNR, CDR2 FQNEAQ (reference sequence). V gave up 6 bases and J gave up 7 bases; unmatched junction bases: 5. This CDR3 is CASRRTSGEYTQYF. CDR3 DNA: TGTGCCAGCAGGAGGACTAGCGGGGAATATACGCAGTATTTT.

The chain couples TRBV12-3 or TRBV12-4 to TRBJ1-5; D is ambiguous. The CDR3 covers 15 residues. V lost 5 bases and J 9 bases, leaving 20 bases between the germline ends. CDR3 in amino acids: CASSPRGSLPGPQHF. DNA for the CDR3: TGTGCCAGCAGTCCCCGCGGGTCACTCCCCGGGCCCCAGCATTTT.

This clonotype appeared a few times. This CDR3 reads CASSYSKGAGADTQYF. CDR3 DNA sequence: TGTGCCAGCAGTTACTCGAAGGGGGCAGGCGCAGATACGCAGTATTTT. This rearrangement joins TRBV6-2 or TRBV6-3 to TRBJ2-3; 7 positions match TRBD1. The CDR3 covers 16 residues. V lost 0 bases to trimming and J lost 4 bases; unmatched junction nucleotides: 7. Looked up from germline, CDR1 is MNHEY and CDR2 is SVGEGT.

The V gene is TRBV4-3, the J gene TRBJ2-1; TRBD2 agrees at 10 bases. The J segment lost 12 bases and the V segment lost 0 bases, leaving 11 bases of the junction unmatched. Germline V lookup: CDR1 LGHNA, CDR2 YSLEER. The CDR3 has 16 amino acids. The CDR3 loop is CASSQDPASGGPTQFF. The DNA of the CDR3 is TGCGCCAGCAGCCAAGATCCGGCTAGCGGGGGCCCGACGCAGTTCTTC.

The sample holds a few counts of this clonotype. V and J are TRBV27 and TRBJ2-7; a possible D gene is TRBD2 (6 bases). Germline V gene lookup returns CDR1 MNHEY and CDR2 SMNVEV (reference sequence). The CDR3 has 14 amino acids. Trimming cost V 8 bases and J 0 bases, with 14 bases left between them. The CDR3 reads CASRGRESSYEQYF. CDR3 in DNA: TGTGCCAGCCGCGGACGGGAGAGCTCCTACGAGCAGTACTTC.

This clonotype was detected a few times. The V and J genes are TRBV7-9 and TRBJ2-7; TRBD1 matches at 7 bases. Per the germline V gene, CDR1 is SEHNR and CDR2 is FQNEAQ (reference sequence). The CDR3 spans 14 residues. After removal of 5 bases from V and 3 bases from J, the junction contained 7 bases not matched to a gene. In DNA, the CDR3 is TGTGCCAGCAGCCGAAGGGACAGCGGCTACGAGCAGTACTTC. Translating it yields CASSRRDSGYEQYF.

This clonotype was seen more than once but under ten times. The J gene is TRBJ1-1, the V gene TRBV12-5; D is uncertain. The V end was cut by 1 base, the J end by 4 bases, with 4 bases between. There are 12 residues in the CDR3. Germline V gene sequence: CDR1 LGHNT, CDR2 FRNRAP. The CDR3 is CASGLEFTEAFF. CDR3 nucleotides: TGTGCTAGTGGTTTGGAGTTCACTGAAGCTTTCTTT.

The chain joins TRBV29-1 to TRBJ1-1, with TRBD1 matching over 7 bases. Germline lookup yields CDR1 SQVTM and CDR2 ANQGSEA. With 3 bases clipped from V and 13 bases from J, the junction kept 8 bases outside the gene matches. The CDR3 spans 11 residues. In nucleotides, the CDR3 is TGCAGCGTTGACGAACAGGGGTCTGGTTTCTTT. This encodes CSVDEQGSGFF.

This chain uses TRBV3-1 with TRBJ2-7; possibly TRBD2 for D (5 bases). The CDR3 is 13 residues long. Germline V gene data show CDR1 as LGHDT and CDR2 as YNNKEL (reference sequence). Trimming left V 6 bases short and J 5 bases short, with 14 bases between. The CDR3 nucleotides read TGTGCCAGCAGTCCCTCAGGAGGCCACGAGCAGTACGTC. Translated: CASSPSGGHEQYV.